This TCR beta chain was sequenced in a study of blood T cell repertoires in COVID-19 (dated by TCRdb to about 2020). Context from the whole study: Samples from collaborators originated in the United States, Italy and Spain and spanned both the acute and convalescent phases of COVID-19. The material from the prospective study consisted of cDNA or gDNA derived from T cells, B-cell-depleted T cells, or PBMCs. The dataset comprised deeply sampled blood TCRbeta repertoires from subjects exposed to, actively infected with, or recovered from COVID-19. The repertoires were released in a freely available public database meant as a resource for research on the immune response to SARS-CoV-2. Samples came from the ongoing ImmuneRACE study (first 160 participants) plus 1,254 subjects from 6 global collaborators. Nearly every sample came with metadata listing a de-identified subject ID, COVID-19 status, age in years and sex. Where available, HLA class I and class II types were taken from metadata supplied by the sample provider and were not determined by assay-based typing.

TCRbeta CDR3 regions were amplified from genomic DNA using the immunoSEQ Assay, a bias-controlled multiplex PCR. As for the original processing: Nucleated cell counts per sample were estimated from amplification of reference gene primers within the assay. To quantify the absolute abundance of each unique TCRbeta CDR3 rearrangement, sequence reads were collapsed and filtered. For each sample, productive Simpson clonality was calculated by taking the square root of Simpson's diversity index across productive rearrangements. The table was pulled from immuneACCESS by TCRdb, which kept in-frame rearrangements only. Such tables lose some clones; where checked, under half of the loss comes from unresolved V genes, and the rest has no known cause. That table furnishes V, J and clone size, whereas the DNA furnished D and trimming. The sample yields over 250,000 clones; 75% to 90% were counted once. The ten largest account for about an eighth of the sample.

On this clone: The target of this receptor is not known. No base quality values were provided; no much bigger clone lies one nucleotide off.

On the study overall, not on this receptor specifically: The amount of clinical and demographic metadata varied by source and participant and was provided uncurated.

From cysteine to phenylalanine, the CDR3 is 15 amino acids long. Only the CDR3 region is kept as DNA, spanning 45 bases read in frame from base 1. Taken from the germline V gene, the CDR1 and CDR2 loops are MDHEN and SYDVKM. V drops 5 bases and J drops 5 bases, leaving 18 bases in between. One collaborating source in Seattle enrolled patients while the patients were actively infected and followed the patients over time throughout the course of disease. The collaborating institutions used their own protocols to collect whole blood in K2EDTA tubes. For TCRbeta analysis, collaborator samples were shipped as frozen whole blood, as isolated PBMCs, or as DNA extracted from either sample type.

This receptor was identified in a woman in her 70s with COVID-19, enrolled during active disease. Recombination linked TRBV28 to TRBJ2-5, with a tentative D gene TRBD2 over 6 matching bases. Sequenced input: peripheral blood. At the DNA level, the sequence is TGTGCCAGCAGTCCCTCGTTGGGCGGGGTGGAGACCCAGTACTTC. Protein translation: CASSPSLGGVETQYF.